This entry lists 15 T cell receptor beta chains sequenced from one sample in a study of beta chain features in type 1 diabetes. The investigators reverse transcribed all of the isolated RNA, so they sequenced expressed TCRB transcripts. Method: immunoSEQ multiplex PCR; TCRdb's copy keeps in-frame clones and lacks some. The sample includes 810,000 or so clones, roughly 15% of them seen just once. The sequencing sample was made of naive CD4+ T cells from blood. Every receptor here comes from a woman in her late teens or twenties in good health.

The gene calls are TRBV25-1 and TRBJ2-2, with 7 positions matching TRBD1. After removal of 0 bases from V and 6 bases from J, the junction contained 10 bases not matched to a gene. The CDR3 contains 17 residues. Germline assignment: CDR1 MGHDK and CDR2 SYGVNS. The CDR3 DNA sequence: TGTGCCAGCAGTGAATATGTGGGGCGTCAGGGGGCCGGGGAGCTGTTTTTT. It translates to CASSEYVGRQGAGELFF. Full variable domain (missing parts from reference TRBV25-1 and TRBJ2-2): EADIYQTPRYLVIGTGKKITLECSQTMGHDKMYWYQQDPGMELHLIHYSYGVNSTEKGDLSSESTVSRIRTEHFPLTLESARPSHTSQYLCASSEYVGRQGAGELFFGEGSRLTVL.

A few counts support this clone. The chain recombines TRBV9 with TRBJ1-1; D is uncertain. Germline CDR1 SGDLS, CDR2 YYNGEE. With 4 bases removed from V and 5 bases from J, the gap between germline ends came to 12 bases. The CDR3 totals 13 residues. This chain's CDR3 is CASSSGPGTEAFF. The CDR3 DNA sequence: TGTGCCAGCAGCTCCGGTCCGGGGACTGAAGCTTTCTTT.

V is TRBV4-1 and J is TRBJ1-5; D is uncertain. This CDR3 region has 14 residues. Germline loops: CDR1 MGHRA, CDR2 YSYEKL. Trimming removed 3 bases at V and 4 bases at J, with 10 bases between. As DNA, the CDR3 is TGCGCCAGCAGCCACTCCCCGAGTAATCAGCCCCAGCATTTT. This codes for CASSHSPSNQPQHF.

The CDR3 loop reads CSVQHLGTTQETQYF. For the CDR3, the DNA is TGCAGCGTTCAGCACCTAGGGACAACTCAAGAGACCCAGTACTTC. This sequence joins TRBV29-1 and TRBJ2-5; D perhaps matches TRBD1 (6 bases). The germline gives CDR1 SQVTM, CDR2 ANQGSEA. The CDR3 runs to 15 residues. V was trimmed by 5 bases and J by 2 bases, leaving 18 bases between them.

This clone was recorded a few times. This chain uses TRBV7-2 with TRBJ2-7; 11 bases map to TRBD2. The CDR3 is 16 amino acids. Looked up from germline, CDR1 is SGHTA and CDR2 is FQGNSA. J gave up 0 bases and V 5 bases, and 6 bases lay outside the gene matches. CDR3 DNA: TGTGCCAGCAGCAGGCTAGCGGGAGGTAGCTCCTACGAGCAGTACTTC. This encodes CASSRLAGGSSYEQYF.

The gene calls are TRBV5-4 and TRBJ2-3; 8 bases fit TRBD2. CDR3 length: 18 amino acids. V was clipped by 0 bases and J by 2 bases; unmatched bases: 11. CDR1 SGHNT and CDR2 YYREEE come from the germline V gene (reference sequence). CDR3 in amino acids: CASSLVGAGGRNTDTQYF. The CDR3 DNA follows: TGTGCCAGCAGCTTGGTGGGGGCCGGCGGGAGGAACACAGATACGCAGTATTTT.

The chain joins TRBV7-9 to TRBJ2-3; 7 bases are shared with TRBD1. Germline V gene data show CDR1 as SEHNR and CDR2 as FQNEAQ (reference sequence). V was pared by 5 bases and J by 3 bases, with 8 bases of the junction left unmatched. The CDR3 extends over 15 amino acids. CDR3 in amino acids: CASSLDRVGTDTQYF. As DNA, the CDR3 is TGTGCCAGCAGCCTAGACAGGGTCGGAACAGATACGCAGTATTTT.

The chain recombines TRBV5-1 with TRBJ2-1; D might be TRBD2 (5 bases). Between the trimmed V and J ends, which lost 0 bases and 1 base, there was a span of 11 bases. Per the germline V gene, CDR1 is SGHRS and CDR2 is YFSETQ. This CDR3 has 16 amino acids. The CDR3, as DNA: TGCGCCAGCAGCTTGGAGCCGACTACATCCTACAATGAGCAGTTCTTC. This sequence encodes CASSLEPTTSYNEQFF.

This clone has only a few counts. This rearrangement joins TRBV6-5 to TRBJ2-7, with 7 positions matching TRBD2. Germline CDR1 reads MNHEY; CDR2 reads SVGAGI. The CDR3 loop spans 16 amino acids. J lost 2 bases, V lost 0 bases, and 7 bases had no gene match. The CDR3 DNA sequence: TGTGCCAGCAGTTACTCCCCCCCTACTAGCGCCTACGAGCAGTACTTC. Residues: CASSYSPPTSAYEQYF.

This chain connects TRBV5-6 to TRBJ2-7; D possibly corresponds to TRBD2 (5 bases). Germline V gene sequence: CDR1 SGHDT, CDR2 YYEEEE. V was trimmed by 0 bases and J by 2 bases, leaving 12 bases between them. The CDR3 loop spans 15 amino acids. CDR3 region: CASSLVGSGPYEQYF. Written as DNA, the CDR3 is TGTGCCAGCAGCTTGGTTGGGAGTGGCCCCTACGAGCAGTACTTC.

The chain employs TRBV7-3 and TRBJ1-1, with D tentatively TRBD1 (5 bases). V was cut by 4 bases and J by 8 bases, with 14 bases left in between. This CDR3 is built from 13 residues. Germline values: CDR1 SGHTA, CDR2 FQGTGA. The DNA of the CDR3 is TGTGCCAGCAGCTCAGTCCCTGGGACGGAAGCTTTCTTT. Protein: CASSSVPGTEAFF.

This rearrangement joins TRBV7-2 to TRBJ2-4, with unresolved D. The V gene's germline CDR1 is SGHTA and CDR2 FQGNSA. There are 18 residues in the CDR3. V shed 1 base and J shed 0 bases, with 16 bases lying between them. The CDR3: CASSLVGGVGIAKNIQYF. CDR3 DNA: TGTGCCAGCAGCTTAGTTGGTGGAGTTGGGATAGCCAAAAACATTCAGTACTTC. Full variable domain (outside the CDR3, taken from reference TRBV7-2 and TRBJ2-4): GAGVSQSPSNKVTEKGKDVELRCDPISGHTALYWYRQSLGQGLEFLIYFQGNSAPDKSGLPSDRFSAERTGGSVSTLTIQRTQQEDSAVYLCASSLVGGVGIAKNIQYFGAGTRLSVL.

This clone was detected a few times. The chain is built from TRBV7-3 and TRBJ2-1; 8 bases align to TRBD2. V trimming: 0 bases; J trimming: 12 bases; junction bases outside the gene matches: 4. Germline CDR1 reads SGHTA; CDR2 reads FQGTGA. The CDR3 is 13 residues long. The CDR3 DNA follows: TGTGCCAGCAGCTTAACCGGCGCGGGAGGGCAGTTCTTC. This encodes CASSLTGAGGQFF.

The chain employs TRBV19 and TRBJ1-2; 10 bases match TRBD1. The V segment lost 6 bases and the J segment 8 bases; nucleotides outside the gene matches: 12. There are 15 residues in the CDR3. CDR1 is LNHDA, CDR2 SQIVND, per germline (reference sequence). The CDR3 region has the DNA TGTGCCAGTAGAGAATCCGGGACAGGGGAGGGCGGCTACACCTTC. It yields the protein CASRESGTGEGGYTF.

This chain links TRBV5-6 with TRBJ2-7; 8 nucleotides line up with TRBD1. The V and J ends lost 0 bases and 3 bases, in that order; junction bases with no gene match: 11. CDR1 is SGHDT, CDR2 YYEEEE, per germline. This CDR3 has 17 amino acids. The CDR3, as DNA: TGTGCCAGCAGCTTGGTGGCGAATTGGACAGGGATCTACGAGCAGTACTTC. Protein product: CASSLVANWTGIYEQYF.